These T cell receptor beta chains were read from a single sample in a study of control samples from healthy donors and cancer patients. Sequencing used immunoSEQ multiplex PCR; TCRdb keeps in-frame clones, though not all of them. The sample gives tens of thousands of clones, around 90% of which show up once; 1.9% is in the top ten. The source material was PBMCs. The receptors derive from a woman aged 55 to 70 with head and neck cancer. CDR3s include the opening cysteine and the closing phenylalanine or tryptophan. Each record gives: CDR3 DNA, CDR3 protein, V gene, clone size, D gene, J gene. The D gene is left open where the match is weak. A clone size is listed for some rows: how often the clone was seen (once, few, many), or a class if it is expanded.

TGCGCCAGCAGTGGAGACAGGGACCACGAGCAGTACTTC	CASSGDRDHEQYF	TRBV10-2	NA	TRBD1	TRBJ2-7
TGTGCCAGCAGTCCGGCGCGGGAGGAAGAGACCCAGTACTTC	CASSPAREEETQYF	TRBV6-6	NA	TRBD2	TRBJ2-5
TGTGCCAGCAGTCACGGACAGAGCCAAGCTTTCTTT	CASSHGQSQAFF	TRBV12-3/TRBV12-4	once	NA	TRBJ1-1
TGCAGCGTCACCAGGGGCGCATCGGACGAGCAGTACTTC	CSVTRGASDEQYF	TRBV29-1	NA	NA	TRBJ2-7
TGTGCCAGCAGCCAAGACCTGGGCAATCAGCCCCAGCATTTT	CASSQDLGNQPQHF	TRBV4-2	NA	NA	TRBJ1-5
TGTGCCAGTAGTATGGTTGGGCAGGGGGTTCAGCCCCAGCATTTT	CASSMVGQGVQPQHF	TRBV19	NA	TRBD1	TRBJ1-5
TGCAGCTCGACCCAGGGACTCCGCACAGATACGCAGTATTTT	CSSTQGLRTDTQYF	TRBV29-1	NA	NA	TRBJ2-3
TGTGCCAGCAGTTACCGGGGCTTGGGCTACGAGCAGTACTTC	CASSYRGLGYEQYF	TRBV6-5	NA	NA	TRBJ2-7
TGTGCCAGTAGTCCCCTCGTAGGGCTGAACACTGAAGCTTTCTTT	CASSPLVGLNTEAFF	TRBV19	once	NA	TRBJ1-1
TGTGCCACCAGTGCCCTTGGGGGCTCCAATGAGCAGTTCTTC	CATSALGGSNEQFF	TRBV24-1	NA	NA	TRBJ2-1
TGTGCCAGCAGTTTGGGGCAGGGGAATGGCTACACCTTC	CASSLGQGNGYTF	TRBV12-3/TRBV12-4	NA	NA	TRBJ1-2
TGTGCCAGCAGCTTGGTTGGCGGGTATTACAATGAGCAGTTCTTC	CASSLVGGYYNEQFF	TRBV7-2	NA	NA	TRBJ2-1
TGTGCCAGCAGCTTAGGGCGGGGAAACAATGAGCAGTTCTTC	CASSLGRGNNEQFF	TRBV7-3	NA	NA	TRBJ2-1
TGCAGTGCTAGCCGGCAGGGTGGCTACACCTTC	CSASRQGGYTF	TRBV20-1	NA	NA	TRBJ1-2
TGTGCCAGCATCAAAGCGGAGGCCTACGAGCAGTACTTC	CASIKAEAYEQYF	TRBV6-6	NA	NA	TRBJ2-7
TGTGCCAGCAGCTGGATGGGAGGTCGTGGAAACACCATATATTTT	CASSWMGGRGNTIYF	TRBV5-6	once	NA	TRBJ1-3
TGTGCCAGCAGTGAACTCCCCGGGGAGCAGTACTTC	CASSELPGEQYF	TRBV25-1	NA	NA	TRBJ2-7
TGTGCCAGCAGCCAAGACAGAGCATGGTATGGCTACACCTTC	CASSQDRAWYGYTF	TRBV3-1/TRBV3-2	NA	NA	TRBJ1-2
TGTGCCAGCAGCTTATACCAGGGGTCAGATACGCAGTATTTT	CASSLYQGSDTQYF	TRBV5-4	NA	NA	TRBJ2-3
TGTGCCACCAGTAGTACCGGGACAGGGGCCTACGAGCAGTACTTC	CATSSTGTGAYEQYF	TRBV24-1	NA	TRBD1	TRBJ2-7
TGTGCCAGCAGCTTACTAGCGGGGGCTGTCTACGAGCAGTACTTC	CASSLLAGAVYEQYF	TRBV7-2	NA	TRBD2	TRBJ2-7
TGTGCCAGCAGAGGGACAGTTCGCACCGGGGAGCTGTTTTTT	CASRGTVRTGELFF	TRBV6-5	NA	TRBD1	TRBJ2-2
TGTGCCAGCAGCCAAGACCAAGCGGGGATTTCCTACAATGAGCAGTTCTTC	CASSQDQAGISYNEQFF	TRBV4-2	NA	TRBD2	TRBJ2-1
TGTGCCTGGACCCGGGACAGAAGGGATAATTCACCCCTCCACTTT	CAWTRDRRDNSPLHF	TRBV30	NA	TRBD1	TRBJ1-6
TGTGCCAGCAGCCAAATACTCGGTAGGGACACCATATATTTT	CASSQILGRDTIYF	TRBV3-1/TRBV3-2	NA	NA	TRBJ1-3
TGCGCCAGCAGCTTGGTCGCAGGGGGCTCCTACGAGCAGTACTTC	CASSLVAGGSYEQYF	TRBV5-1	NA	TRBD1	TRBJ2-7
TGTGCCACTTCGCCGGCACATGGAAACACCATATATTTT	CATSPAHGNTIYF	TRBV19	NA	NA	TRBJ1-3
TGTGCCAGCTCACCCAACCCCAGGGGCTCTGGAAACACCATATATTTT	CASSPNPRGSGNTIYF	TRBV18	NA	NA	TRBJ1-3
TGTGCCAGCAGACCTAGCGGGAGGACAAGCTCCTACGAGCAGTACTTC	CASRPSGRTSSYEQYF	TRBV3-1/TRBV3-2	NA	TRBD2	TRBJ2-7
TGTGCCAGCAGCAGAACCGGGACACCTAACTATGGCTACACCTTC	CASSRTGTPNYGYTF	TRBV5-4	NA	NA	TRBJ1-2
TGCGCCAGCAGTCAATCACAGGGCGCAGATACGCAGTATTTT	CASSQSQGADTQYF	TRBV23-1	NA	NA	TRBJ2-3
TGTGCCAGCAGTTTATTGGGGACCGGCTACACCTTC	CASSLLGTGYTF	TRBV28	once	NA	TRBJ1-2
TGTGCCAGCAGTGAAGCTACAGATACGCAGTATTTT	CASSEATDTQYF	TRBV2	NA	NA	TRBJ2-3